This TCR beta chain was observed in a study of metastatic and nonmetastatic thyroid tumors. Study details: It was across blood and tumor or nodule tissue from malignant and benign thyroid patients that repertoires were compared. Study-level results: Benign nodules reportedly had significantly lower TCR beta diversity than malignant thyroid tumors in blood and tumor.

Germline V gives CDR1 MNHNS, CDR2 SASEGT. Trimming left V 7 bases short and J 8 bases short, with 17 bases between. This CDR3 region has 14 residues. Comment on this clone: Its antigen is as yet unknown.

Authors' analysis steps: For papillary thyroid cancer, a distant-metastasis classifier was constructed from CDR3 differences observed across clinicopathological groups. MiXCR reprocessed the PCR reads for TCRdb. TCRdb's processing, not the authors' own work, is the source of the V and J calls. The sample carries 13,000 or so clones, more than 25% recorded once. There were no patients who had received any treatment before thyroid surgery. This clonotype originated in a male donor with papillary thyroid cancer or a benign thyroid nodule (not recorded which). Some clones in this sample may be carry-over from other donors' samples. The chain couples TRBV6-1 to TRBJ2-2; D is uncertain. The specimen sequenced was tumor tissue. The CDR3 bases are TGTGCCAGCATGATGGCAGGCCGATCTGGGGAGCTGTTTTTT. It is translated as CASMMAGRSGELFF.